This passage covers 15 T cell receptor beta chains from one sample sequenced in a study of a mutant IDH1 vaccine in newly diagnosed glioma. TCRdb's table, derived via immunoSEQ multiplex PCR, lists solely in-frame clones and lacks some. The sample lists tens of thousands of clones, roughly 80% occurring once. No antigen has been assigned to these receptors. Time point denoted: week 35, safety follow-up. Mutant IDH1 20-mer peptide, at 300 ug, made up each vaccine dose, with topical imiquimod. The sample here was PBMCs, taken from a glioma patient whose treatment included an IDH1 peptide vaccine. The receptors come from a middle-aged man with glioma.

This sequence joins TRBV5-1 and TRBJ2-3, with TRBD1 matching 7 bases. The V segment lost 4 bases and the J segment 0 bases; nucleotides outside the gene matches: 8. There are 16 residues in the CDR3. The germline V gene encodes CDR1 SGHRS and CDR2 YFSETQ. The CDR3: CASSTRQGLSTDTQYF. For the CDR3, the DNA is TGCGCCAGCAGCACCCGACAGGGCTTAAGCACAGATACGCAGTATTTT.

The chain has TRBV6-1 and TRBJ2-7; perhaps TRBD2 as D (7 bases). The CDR3 has 15 amino acids. From germline, CDR1 is MNHNS and CDR2 SASEGT. V lost 5 bases and J lost 3, with 17 bases in between. CDR3 sequence (DNA): TGTGCCAGCAGTTCCGAGGGGGGGGGCCTCTACGAGCAGTACTTC. As protein: CASSSEGGGLYEQYF.

In this sample, this clone turned up once. The gene calls are TRBV27 and TRBJ2-5, with 7 bases identical to TRBD1. Gene TRBJ2-7 matches the end of the DNA better, so the J call may be wrong. The CDR3 totals 13 residues. The V gene's germline CDR1 is MNHEY and CDR2 SMNVEV (reference sequence). The CDR3 reads CASSRDSSYEQYF. The CDR3 DNA follows: TGTGCCAGCAGCCGGGACAGCTCCTACGAGCAGTACTTC.

The CDR3 region has the DNA TGCGCCAGCAGCTTGTCGGCAGGCTACAATGAGCAGTTCTTC. Translated, it gives CASSLSAGYNEQFF. The chain combines TRBV5-1 with TRBJ2-1; no clear D. The V end lost 1 base, the J end lost 3 bases, and 8 bases lay between the germline ends. The CDR3 is made up of 14 amino acids. The germline V gene encodes CDR1 SGHRS and CDR2 YFSETQ.

This clone was observed a handful of times. The V and J genes are TRBV30 and TRBJ2-7, with TRBD2 matching over 9 bases. The J segment lost 2 bases and the V segment lost 0 bases, leaving 2 bases of the junction unmatched. The germline V gene encodes CDR1 GTSNPN and CDR2 SVGIG (reference sequence). This CDR3 contains 14 residues. This CDR3 is CAWSVTSGTYEQYF. The CDR3, as DNA: TGTGCCTGGAGTGTGACTAGCGGAACCTACGAGCAGTACTTC.

The chain links TRBV10-3 to TRBJ2-3; 9 bases align to TRBD1. CDR1 ENHRY and CDR2 SYGVKD come from the germline V gene. This CDR3 region has 15 residues. V was pared by 6 bases and J by 2 bases, with 6 bases of the junction left unmatched. CDR3 region: CAIRGDRVYTDTQYF. The CDR3 DNA reads as TGTGCCATCAGGGGGGACAGGGTGTACACAGATACGCAGTATTTT.

This clone has a single count. No conserved phenylalanine or tryptophan is present at the end of the CDR3, so a read error is the likely explanation. Because the CDR3's place on the DNA is in doubt, the DNA is left out and the CDR3 is given as listed by TCRdb. The genes are TRBV20-1 and TRBJ2-7; the tabulated D call, TRBD2, remains unverified against the DNA. Germline V lookup: CDR1 DFQATT, CDR2 SNEGSKA (reference sequence). The CDR3 contains 11 residues when both ends are counted. The CDR3 region is CSARNPSGTLL.

The CDR3 spells CASSLDAGLRAEQYF. CDR3 nucleotides: TGTGCCAGCAGCTTGGATGCGGGGCTGCGGGCTGAGCAGTACTTC. This chain joins TRBV5-8 and TRBJ2-7; D is perhaps TRBD2 (6 bases). CDR3 size: 15 residues. CDR1 and CDR2 from the germline V gene are SGHTS and YDEGEE. V was cut by 0 bases and J by 7 bases, with 17 bases left in between.

This clone has only a few counts. The chain carries TRBV19 and TRBJ1-1, with D perhaps TRBD1 (5 bases). This CDR3 contains 14 residues. V was clipped by 4 bases and J by 4 bases, with 13 bases between them. Germline values: CDR1 LNHDA, CDR2 SQIVND (reference sequence). The CDR3 bases are TGTGCCAGTAGTAGTCCAGGGTTGGCCACTGAAGCTTTCTTT. Its protein is CASSSPGLATEAFF. Looking up the rest from reference TRBV19 and TRBJ1-1 gives the full variable domain: DGGITQSPKYLFRKEGQNVTLSCEQNLNHDAMYWYRQDPGQGLRLIYYSQIVNDFQKGDIAEGYSVSREKKESFPLTVTSAQKNPTAFYLCASSSPGLATEAFFGQGTRLTVV.

The CDR3 DNA reads TGTGCCAGCAGCCAAACTAGCGGGGGCTGGGAGACCCAGTACTTC. Protein sequence: CASSQTSGGWETQYF. This chain connects TRBV4-2 to TRBJ2-5; 11 bases fit TRBD2. The V gene's germline CDR1 is LGHNA and CDR2 YNFKEQ. The V and J ends lost 2 bases and 5 bases, in that order; junction bases with no gene match: 4. This CDR3 has 15 amino acids.

This clone has just one count. The chain has TRBV7-8 and TRBJ2-1; 7 bases are shared with TRBD2. This CDR3 has 16 residues. The germline V gene has CDR1 SGHVS and CDR2 FQNEAQ. V gave up 0 bases and J gave up 3 bases; unmatched junction bases: 5. CDR3 residues: CASSLAPSGIYNEQFF. The CDR3 bases are TGTGCCAGCAGCTTAGCGCCTAGCGGAATCTACAATGAGCAGTTCTTC.

This clone came up many times. This rearrangement joins TRBV10-3 to TRBJ2-7; no clear D. Trimming cost V 2 bases and J 7 bases, with 12 bases left between them. The CDR3 runs to 13 residues. Germline CDR1 ENHRY, CDR2 SYGVKD. For the CDR3, the DNA is TGTGCCATCAGTGAGCCTCCTTCGTGGGAGCAGTACTTC. It specifies CAISEPPSWEQYF.

Only one count was recorded for this clone. This sequence joins TRBV7-6 and TRBJ2-5, with TRBD2 matching 10 bases. Germline CDR1 SGHVS, CDR2 FNYEAQ. The CDR3 has 15 residues. The V and J ends lost 2 bases and 5 bases, in that order; junction bases with no gene match: 5. CDR3 residues: CASSLPGLAKETQYF. CDR3 bases: TGTGCCAGCAGCTTACCGGGACTAGCGAAGGAGACCCAGTACTTC.

The chain employs TRBV5-1 and TRBJ2-3; D gene unclear. The CDR3 totals 12 residues. V was shortened by 4 bases and J by 6 bases, with 9 bases between the two germline ends. Per the germline V gene, CDR1 is SGHRS and CDR2 is YFSETQ. The DNA for the CDR3 is TGCGCCAGCAGCCTCCGGCGGGATACGCAGTATTTT. This gives the protein CASSLRRDTQYF.

The gene calls are TRBV21-1 and TRBJ2-2; no DNA check was done on the table's D call, TRBD1. TRBV21-1 is a pseudogene locus. The CDR3 extends over 16 amino acids. The CDR3 loop is CASTEKGQENTGELFF. Here the CDR3 DNA reads TGTGCCTCAACAGAAAAGGGACAGGAGAACACCGGGGAGCTGTTTTTT.